One sample yielded the 21 T cell receptor beta chains listed below, sequenced in a study of T cells in localized non-small cell lung cancer. TCRdb's copy holds only in-frame clones and misses some; the assay was immunoSEQ multiplex PCR. The sample contains approximately 35,000 clones, 90% of which appear only once. Specimen: peripheral blood, collected before any cancer treatment. All receptors derive from a man between 40 and 70 years old with stage I lung adenocarcinoma.

This rearrangement joins TRBV6-1 to TRBJ1-1; a possible D gene is TRBD1 (5 bases). V was trimmed by 5 bases and J by 4 bases, leaving 14 bases between them. The CDR3 totals 14 residues. CDR1 is MNHNS, CDR2 SASEGT, per germline. The CDR3 sequence is CASSTQGMGTEAFF. CDR3 DNA sequence: TGTGCCAGCAGTACTCAGGGTATGGGCACTGAAGCTTTCTTT.

This sequence joins TRBV19 and TRBJ1-5; 9 positions agree with TRBD1. Germline V gives CDR1 LNHDA, CDR2 SQIVND (reference sequence). V was clipped by 8 bases and J by 7 bases; unmatched bases: 9. The CDR3 extends over 14 amino acids. CDR3 DNA sequence: TGTGCCAGTGGACTCGGGACAGGGTACCAGCCCCAGCATTTT. It yields the protein CASGLGTGYQPQHF.

The chain has TRBV27 and TRBJ2-5; D tentatively fits TRBD1 or TRBD2 (5 bases each). The CDR3 covers 14 residues. Looked up from germline, CDR1 is MNHEY and CDR2 is SMNVEV (reference sequence). V dropped 5 bases and J dropped 1 base, with 11 bases sitting between them. DNA for the CDR3: TGTGCCAGCAGTACCCGGGACGTCCAAGAGACCCAGTACTTC. Translated, it gives CASSTRDVQETQYF.

The chain joins TRBV9 to TRBJ1-1, with unresolved D. The V and J ends lost 1 base and 3 bases respectively, with 13 bases between them. CDR1 is SGDLS and CDR2 is YYNGEE in the germline V gene. The CDR3 has 15 amino acids. The CDR3: CASSVIDGMDTEAFF. For the CDR3, the DNA is TGTGCCAGCAGCGTAATTGACGGGATGGACACTGAAGCTTTCTTT.

This clone appeared once. The V call is TRBV2, the J call TRBJ2-1; 9 bases line up with TRBD2. The junction had 6 bases not matched to a gene; V was cut back by 9 bases and J by 6 bases. CDR1 SNHLY and CDR2 FYNNEI come from the germline V gene. CDR3 size: 13 residues. The CDR3 here is CARGGGASNEQFF. In nucleotides, the CDR3 is TGTGCCAGAGGCGGGGGGGCCTCCAATGAGCAGTTCTTC.

This clone was detected a few times. The chain uses TRBV6-1 and TRBJ2-5; D is unresolved. Germline CDR1 MNHNS, CDR2 SASEGT. This CDR3 is 13 amino acids long. V was pared by 5 bases and J by 4 bases, with 11 bases between. The CDR3: CASSPPLGETQYF. CDR3 nucleotides: TGTGCCAGCAGTCCCCCCCTAGGAGAGACCCAGTACTTC.

This chain uses TRBV9 with TRBJ2-1; D not certain. Germline loops: CDR1 SGDLS, CDR2 YYNGEE. The ends were cut back, 2 bases at V and 0 bases at J, with 9 bases in the middle. CDR3 length equals 15 residues. CDR3 region: CASSVSLGSYNEQFF. The CDR3 DNA follows: TGTGCCAGCAGCGTGAGCCTTGGCTCCTACAATGAGCAGTTCTTC.

The rearrangement links TRBV5-8 to TRBJ1-5, with D perhaps TRBD1 (5 bases). There are 15 residues in the CDR3. Germline CDR1 SGHTS, CDR2 YDEGEE. Trimming took 1 base from V and 2 from J, leaving 10 bases between them. For the CDR3, the DNA is TGTGCCAGCAGCTTGCTCGGAGGGGGCAATCAGCCCCAGCATTTT. This codes for CASSLLGGGNQPQHF.

The rearrangement links TRBV18 to TRBJ1-4; a possible D gene is TRBD1 (5 bases). CDR3 length: 12 amino acids. Germline CDR1 is KGHSH and CDR2 is LQKENI. Trimming removed 3 bases at V and 16 bases at J, with 15 bases between. CDR3 sequence: CASSPEPGMPFF. In DNA, the CDR3 is TGTGCCAGCTCACCGGAACCAGGGATGCCGTTTTTT.

This rearrangement joins TRBV11-2 to TRBJ2-3; 10 positions agree with TRBD2. The germline CDR1 and CDR2 sequences are SGHAT and FQNNGV. CDR3 size: 17 residues. The trim removed 0 bases at V and 4 bases at J, leaving 7 bases unmatched. The CDR3 is CASSLDRLAGGPDTQYF. DNA of the CDR3: TGTGCCAGCAGCTTAGATCGATTAGCGGGGGGCCCAGATACGCAGTATTTT.

The chain recombines TRBV10-2 with TRBJ2-4, with 10 positions matching TRBD1. The V gene end was trimmed by 8 bases and the J gene end by 14 bases; junction bases not matched to a gene: 9. The germline V gene encodes CDR1 WSHSY and CDR2 SAAADI. The CDR3 has 12 amino acids. This CDR3 reads CASGEDRGQEYF. In DNA form, the CDR3 reads TGCGCCAGCGGGGAAGACAGGGGGCAGGAGTACTTC.

The chain is built from TRBV10-1 and TRBJ2-3; TRBD1 matches 11 bases. The CDR3 totals 18 residues. Trimming at V came to 3 bases and at J to 3 bases, leaving 11 bases not matched to a gene. The germline V gene has CDR1 WNHNN and CDR2 SYGVQD (reference sequence). The CDR3 DNA reads TGCGCCAGCAGTGATACGAGGACAGGGGGCGCGAGGACAGATACGCAGTATTTT. Its protein is CASSDTRTGGARTDTQYF.

The chain combines TRBV18 with TRBJ2-2; D is ambiguous. Trimming shortened V by 2 bases and J by 6 bases, and 7 bases separated the two germline ends. CDR1 and CDR2 from the germline V gene are KGHSH and LQKENI. The CDR3 contains 13 residues. DNA for the CDR3: TGTGCCAGCTCACCAGTGTTATCCGGGGAGCTGTTTTTT. Translating gives CASSPVLSGELFF.

This clone counts as large. The chain joins TRBV11-2 to TRBJ2-3, with 7 bases aligning to TRBD1. Germline assignment: CDR1 SGHAT and CDR2 FQNNGV. This CDR3 comprises 15 residues. The V and J ends lost 4 bases and 1 base, in that order; junction bases with no gene match: 5. This CDR3 is CASSSTGTGTDTQYF. The CDR3 nucleotides read TGTGCCAGCAGCTCTACGGGGACAGGCACAGATACGCAGTATTTT.

The chain has TRBV7-9 and TRBJ2-3; 7 bases agree with TRBD2. CDR1 is SEHNR, CDR2 FQNEAQ, per germline (reference sequence). This CDR3 contains 16 residues. V lost 7 bases and J lost 2; bases outside the gene matches: 12. The CDR3 DNA follows: TGTGCCAGCACCCCTTTCGTGGGGGGGAACACAGATACGCAGTATTTT. Residues: CASTPFVGGNTDTQYF.

The chain links TRBV9 to TRBJ2-2, with D unclear. The V and J ends lost 3 bases and 6 bases respectively, with 9 bases between them. The CDR3 contains 13 residues. Germline assignment: CDR1 SGDLS and CDR2 YYNGEE. CDR3 sequence (DNA): TGTGCCAGCAGCGATCATGGACCCGGGGAGCTGTTTTTT. It codes for CASSDHGPGELFF.

The chain combines TRBV9 with TRBJ2-3; D possibly uses TRBD1 or TRBD2 (5 bases each). From germline, CDR1 is SGDLS and CDR2 YYNGEE. Trimming cost V 0 bases and J 2 bases, with 10 bases left between them. The CDR3 contains 15 residues. The CDR3 DNA reads as TGTGCCAGCAGCGTAGCCGAGGGGTACACAGATACGCAGTATTTT. This translates into CASSVAEGYTDTQYF.

The chain links TRBV6-6 to TRBJ1-1; tentatively, D is TRBD1 (6 bases). This CDR3 spans 13 amino acids. CDR1 and CDR2 from the germline V gene are MNHNY and SVGAGI (reference sequence). V was trimmed by 0 bases and J by 5 bases, leaving 7 bases between them. CDR3 DNA: TGTGCCAGCAGTTACTCAGGACAGACTGAAGCTTTCTTT. Translated, it gives CASSYSGQTEAFF.

The J gene is TRBJ2-1, the V gene TRBV5-4; a possible D gene is TRBD1 (8 bases). Germline CDR1 reads SGHNT; CDR2 reads YYREEE (reference sequence). The CDR3 extends over 17 amino acids. V dropped 3 bases and J dropped 6 bases, with 22 bases sitting between them. CDR3 sequence: CASSSGGAPGLLNEQFF. The DNA of the CDR3 is TGTGCCAGCAGCTCAGGGGGCGCGCCGGGACTACTCAATGAGCAGTTCTTC.

The genes are TRBV6-5 and TRBJ1-5, with D perhaps matching TRBD1 (5 bases). The CDR3 sequence is 13 residues long. Germline V lookup: CDR1 MNHEY, CDR2 SVGAGI. The V gene lost 5 bases and the J gene lost 5 bases, with 10 bases spanning the gap. In DNA, the CDR3 is TGTGCCAGCAGTAGACAGTGGGATCAGCCCCAGCATTTT. Its protein is CASSRQWDQPQHF.

This rearrangement joins TRBV5-1 to TRBJ1-2, with D maybe TRBD1 (5 bases). Germline V gives CDR1 SGHRS, CDR2 YFSETQ. CDR3 length: 13 residues. The germline V and J ends were trimmed by 0 bases and 6 bases, with 9 bases remaining between them. Here the CDR3 reads CASSLAQGDGYTF. For the CDR3, the DNA is TGCGCCAGCAGCTTGGCTCAGGGTGATGGCTACACCTTC. The variable domain in full, with the rest retrieved from reference TRBV5-1 and TRBJ1-2, is KAGVTQTPRYLIKTRGQQVTLSCSPISGHRSVSWYQQTPGQGLQFLFEYFSETQRNKGNFPGRFSGRQFSNSRSEMNVSTLELGDSALYLCASSLAQGDGYTFGSGTRLTVV.